These 27 T cell receptor beta chains came from one sample sequenced in a study of blood T cell repertoires in COVID-19. The method was immunoSEQ multiplex PCR; TCRdb's version includes in-frame clones alone and lacks a portion of them. Of about 200,000 clones in the sample, roughly 84% are singletons; the top ten hold 7.5%. The sample consisted of PBMCs or T cells enriched from blood (not recorded which). The source of these receptors is a man between 40 and 49 years old who had recovered from COVID-19.

The genes are TRBV10-3 and TRBJ2-2; 9 bases line up with TRBD2. Germline assignment: CDR1 ENHRY and CDR2 SYGVKD. The length of the CDR3 is 16 residues. V lost 0 bases and J lost 7; bases outside the gene matches: 6. CDR3 loop: CAISESQRGVDGELFF. The CDR3 DNA follows: TGTGCCATCAGTGAGTCTCAGCGGGGGGTCGACGGGGAGCTGTTTTTT.

CDR3 sequence: CASSVGGLAGSPYNEQFF. CDR3 bases: TGTGCCAGCAGCGTAGGGGGACTAGCGGGGTCCCCCTACAATGAGCAGTTCTTC. The chain carries TRBV9 and TRBJ2-1, with 13 nucleotides matching TRBD2. V was clipped by 0 bases and J by 2 bases; unmatched bases: 5. The CDR3 has 18 residues. CDR1 is SGDLS, CDR2 YYNGEE, per germline.

This clone appeared a few times. The chain uses TRBV19 and TRBJ1-2; D might be TRBD1 (6 bases). The CDR3 extends over 13 amino acids. V was clipped by 3 bases and J by 6 bases, with 11 bases between them. Germline assignment: CDR1 LNHDA and CDR2 SQIVND (reference sequence). This CDR3 reads CASSIRGQNGYTF. CDR3 nucleotides: TGTGCCAGTAGTATCAGGGGACAAAATGGCTACACCTTC.

The chain has TRBV7-9 and TRBJ1-1; D remains unclear. Germline CDR1 is SEHNR and CDR2 is FQNEAQ (reference sequence). The CDR3 runs 12 residues. Trimming stripped 3 bases from V and 3 bases from J, with 5 bases between. CDR3 region: CASSFRDTEAFF. DNA of the CDR3: TGTGCCAGCAGCTTCCGTGACACTGAAGCTTTCTTT.

The chain is built from TRBV5-1 and TRBJ2-2; TRBD1 might be the D (6 bases). The CDR3 length is 12 residues. The germline V and J ends were trimmed by 6 bases and 4 bases, with 7 bases remaining between them. Germline-derived CDR1 and CDR2 are SGHRS and YFSETQ. CDR3 sequence (DNA): TGCGCCAGCAAGGGGGTCACCGGGGAGCTGTTTTTT. It translates to CASKGVTGELFF.

The V and J genes are TRBV6-2 or TRBV6-3 and TRBJ1-4, with no clear D. The CDR3 is 14 amino acids. Germline V lookup: CDR1 MNHEY, CDR2 SVGEGT. V was trimmed by 2 bases and J by 8 bases, leaving 12 bases between them. CDR3 region: CASSYAGAGEKLFF. CDR3 nucleotides: TGTGCCAGCAGTTACGCAGGCGCGGGAGAAAAACTGTTTTTT.

The chain is built from TRBV7-2 and TRBJ1-4; D may be TRBD1 (6 bases). From germline, CDR1 is SGHTA and CDR2 FQGNSA. Trimming pared 5 bases from V and 12 bases from J, leaving 34 bases between. CDR3 length equals 19 residues. The CDR3 is CASSPFRDFSWDNQKELFF. CDR3 DNA: TGTGCCAGCAGCCCCTTTAGAGACTTCAGCTGGGACAATCAAAAGGAACTGTTTTTT.

This chain's CDR3 is CAAGSGVRETQYF. CDR3 coding DNA: TGTGCCGCGGGTAGCGGGGTCAGAGAGACCCAGTACTTC. V gene TRBV7-8 combines with J gene TRBJ2-5; 8 bases line up with TRBD2. The CDR3 has 13 amino acids. V was clipped by 11 bases and J by 4 bases; unmatched bases: 9. Germline CDR1 reads SGHVS; CDR2 reads FQNEAQ.

This chain joins TRBV5-1 and TRBJ1-2; no clear D gene. Germline loops: CDR1 SGHRS, CDR2 YFSETQ. The CDR3 is 14 amino acids. Between the trimmed V and J ends, which lost 0 bases and 4 bases, there was a span of 10 bases. Here the CDR3 reads CASSLVGQGYGYTF. The CDR3, as DNA: TGCGCCAGCAGCTTGGTTGGGCAAGGCTATGGCTACACCTTC.

The chain couples TRBV1 to TRBJ2-7; TRBD2, the table's D call, was not compared with the DNA. TRBV1 has pseudogene status. The CDR3 sequence is 16 residues long. For the CDR3, the DNA is TGCACCAGCAGCCAACCGCGACTAGTTCCAGCCTACGAGCAGTACTTC. Residues: CTSSQPRLVPAYEQYF.

This chain connects TRBV24-1 to TRBJ1-2; D is ambiguous. Germline V CDR1 and CDR2: KGHDR, SFDVKD. The CDR3 loop spans 12 amino acids. V lost 6 bases and J lost 5, with 9 bases in between. The CDR3 reads CATSSSMYGYTF. In DNA, the CDR3 is TGTGCCACCAGTTCTTCTATGTATGGCTACACCTTC.

A few counts support this clone. The rearrangement uses TRBV18 and TRBJ2-7, with D maybe TRBD1 (6 bases). V was pared by 5 bases and J by 6 bases, with 14 bases between. This CDR3 has 13 residues. Germline V CDR1 and CDR2: KGHSH, LQKENI. As DNA, the CDR3 is TGTGCCAGCTCAGCCAACAGGGTTTCCGAGCAGTACTTC. It codes for CASSANRVSEQYF.

This clone was found once. The V and J genes are TRBV27 and TRBJ1-5, with D tentatively TRBD1 (6 bases). The V gene lost 10 bases and the J gene lost 3 bases, with 16 bases spanning the gap. The CDR3 runs 14 residues. Germline assignment: CDR1 MNHEY and CDR2 SMNVEV (reference sequence). The CDR3 DNA reads as TGTGCCACCATGACAGGCGGTTTCAATCAGCCCCAGCATTTT. Translation gives CATMTGGFNQPQHF.

This clone was seen a single time. J is TRBJ2-7 and V is TRBV30, with 13 bases identical to TRBD2. The CDR3 spans 16 residues. Germline CDR1 is GTSNPN and CDR2 is SVGIG (reference sequence). Unmatched junction bases numbered 7, after V lost 2 bases and J lost 3 bases. The CDR3 sequence: CAWSRLAGGSFYEQYF. The CDR3 bases are TGTGCCTGGAGTCGACTAGCGGGGGGTTCATTCTACGAGCAGTACTTC.

This chain links TRBV7-2 with TRBJ2-7, with D perhaps TRBD1 (6 bases). This CDR3 region has 14 residues. Germline V lookup: CDR1 SGHTA, CDR2 FQGNSA. The V end was cut by 5 bases, the J end by 6 bases, with 17 bases between. CDR3 nucleotides: TGTGCCAGCAGCGGGACATTGGGTCCGGTCGAGCAGTACTTC. Its protein is CASSGTLGPVEQYF.

The V gene is TRBV18, the J gene TRBJ1-6, with D perhaps TRBD1 (5 bases). In germline, CDR1 is KGHSH, CDR2 LQKENI. Trimming took off 4 bases at V and 13 bases at J, with 14 bases between the two ends. The CDR3 covers 13 residues. This chain's CDR3 is CASSRSGTSPLHF. CDR3 in DNA: TGTGCCAGCTCACGCTCCGGGACTTCGCCCCTCCACTTT.

V is TRBV28 and J is TRBJ1-1; 9 bases are shared with TRBD1. The CDR3 is made up of 16 amino acids. Trimming at V came to 0 bases and at J to 1 base, leaving 3 bases not matched to a gene. CDR1 is MDHEN and CDR2 is SYDVKM in the germline V gene. For the CDR3, the DNA is TGTGCCAGCAGTTTATGGAGGGGACAGGGGAACACTGAAGCTTTCTTT. Its protein is CASSLWRGQGNTEAFF.

This clone came up a few times. Other DNA sequences of this sample code for an identical CDR3. This sequence joins TRBV5-1 and TRBJ2-7; 9 nucleotides match TRBD1. V dropped 4 bases and J dropped 2; count of bases not matched to a gene: 4. This CDR3 region has 14 residues. Germline values: CDR1 SGHRS, CDR2 YFSETQ. CDR3 residues: CASSTRQGAYEQYF. The CDR3 bases are TGCGCCAGCAGCACGAGACAGGGGGCCTACGAGCAGTACTTC.

This clone was detected only a few times. The V and J genes are TRBV18 and TRBJ1-1; 7 bases are shared with TRBD1. Germline loops: CDR1 KGHSH, CDR2 LQKENI. This CDR3 has 16 residues. V shed 2 bases and J 0 bases; nucleotides not matched to a gene: 6. CDR3: CASSPAAGQMNTEAFF. Here the CDR3 DNA reads TGTGCCAGCTCACCAGCCGCGGGACAGATGAACACTGAAGCTTTCTTT.

This clone occurred a few times. The rearrangement joins TRBV6-5 to TRBJ1-5; 7 nucleotides match TRBD1. V lost 10 bases to trimming and J lost 5 bases; unmatched junction nucleotides: 11. The length of the CDR3 is 14 residues. Germline CDR1 is MNHEY and CDR2 is SVGAGI. CDR3 amino acids: CATGGNRDHQPQHF. The CDR3 region has the DNA TGTGCCACAGGGGGTAACAGGGACCATCAGCCCCAGCATTTT.

Only one count was recorded for this clone. The chain links TRBV11-3 to TRBJ2-1; no firm D call. The germline CDR1 and CDR2 sequences are SGHNT and YENEEA. The V and J ends lost 0 bases and 6 bases respectively, with 9 bases between them. The CDR3 contains 14 residues. The CDR3 protein is CASSLDPNSNEQFF. CDR3 nucleotide sequence: TGTGCCAGCAGCTTAGATCCCAATAGCAATGAGCAGTTCTTC.

The table lists this clone with a count of one. This rearrangement joins TRBV3-1 (or the pseudogene TRBV3-2) to TRBJ2-7; D perhaps matches TRBD1 (5 bases). V gave up 0 bases and J gave up 6 bases, with 12 bases separating them. The germline gives CDR1 LGHDT, CDR2 YNNKEL (reference sequence). The CDR3 covers 14 residues. Here the CDR3 DNA reads TGTGCCAGCAGCCAAGATCCGTCAGGGTCCGAGCAGTACTTC. This gives the protein CASSQDPSGSEQYF.

This chain uses TRBV2 with TRBJ2-2; maybe TRBD1 (6 bases). This CDR3 has 16 residues. Germline V gene sequence: CDR1 SNHLY, CDR2 FYNNEI. Deletions cut 4 bases from V and 0 bases from J, with 12 bases between. For the CDR3, the DNA is TGTGCCAGCAGTGTGACAGGAACTTCGAACACCGGGGAGCTGTTTTTT. This gives the protein CASSVTGTSNTGELFF.

The CDR3 coding sequence is TGTGCCAGCAGGCGACAGGGTAACTATGGCTACACCTTC. Encoded protein: CASRRQGNYGYTF. The chain recombines TRBV25-1 with TRBJ1-2; 7 bases fit TRBD1. In germline, CDR1 is MGHDK, CDR2 SYGVNS. Trimming took 6 bases from V and 1 from J; bases not matched to a gene: 2. The CDR3 extends over 13 amino acids.

The chain has TRBV5-4 and TRBJ2-3; TRBD2 aligns across 7 bases. The CDR3 length is 15 residues. V was pared by 4 bases and J by 0 bases, with 5 bases of the junction left unmatched. CDR1 SGHNT and CDR2 YYREEE come from the germline V gene (reference sequence). Written as DNA, the CDR3 is TGTGCCAGCAGCATGGGAGGGACTAGCACAGATACGCAGTATTTT. Translated: CASSMGGTSTDTQYF.

The chain combines TRBV30 with TRBJ1-5; 7 positions agree with TRBD1. V lost 2 bases and J lost 6; bases outside the gene matches: 7. The germline V gene has CDR1 GTSNPN and CDR2 SVGIG (reference sequence). This CDR3 contains 14 residues. The CDR3 reads CAWSPGQVFQPQHF. CDR3 nucleotides: TGTGCCTGGAGTCCCGGACAGGTGTTTCAGCCCCAGCATTTT. Full variable domain (missing parts from reference TRBV30 and TRBJ1-5): SQTIHQWPATLVQPVGSPLSLECTVEGTSNPNLYWYRQAAGRGLQLLFYSVGIGQISSEVPQNLSASRPQDRQFILSSKKLLLSDSGFYLCAWSPGQVFQPQHFGDGTRLSIL.

This clone was recorded once. The V call is TRBV5-1, the J call TRBJ2-1; perhaps TRBD1 as D (6 bases). The CDR3 runs 15 residues. Germline CDR1 is SGHRS and CDR2 is YFSETQ. Trimming removed 4 bases at V and 6 bases at J, with 17 bases between. CDR3 amino acids: CASSPSLAGANEQFF. DNA of the CDR3: TGCGCCAGCAGCCCATCCCTGGCAGGGGCCAATGAGCAGTTCTTC. Complete variable domain (other parts from reference TRBV5-1 and TRBJ2-1): KAGVTQTPRYLIKTRGQQVTLSCSPISGHRSVSWYQQTPGQGLQFLFEYFSETQRNKGNFPGRFSGRQFSNSRSEMNVSTLELGDSALYLCASSPSLAGANEQFFGPGTRLTVL.